Listed here are 8 T cell receptor beta chains from one sample, sequenced in a study of OX40 agonist ivuxolimab in advanced cancers. Libraries were prepared by immunoSEQ multiplex PCR; TCRdb keeps only in-frame clonotypes and omits some of them. This sample has tens of thousands of clones, with roughly 90% found just once. Sequences were derived from CD4+ or CD8+ T cells sorted from blood, sampled in a trial of the OX40 agonist ivuxolimab. Receptor source: an adult with an advanced solid tumor such as melanoma, head and neck, liver or kidney cancer.

This rearrangement joins TRBV28 to TRBJ1-4, with 7 bases matching TRBD1. Germline V CDR1 and CDR2: MDHEN, SYDVKM. Trimming took 2 bases from V and 8 from J; bases not matched to a gene: 5. CDR3 size: 14 residues. This CDR3 reads CASSLRRQGEKLFF. For the CDR3, the DNA is TGTGCCAGCAGTTTACGCAGACAGGGAGAAAAACTGTTTTTT.

The genes are TRBV28 and TRBJ1-2, with D tentatively TRBD1 (5 bases). CDR3 size: 17 residues. The germline V and J ends were trimmed by 7 bases and 6 bases, with 27 bases remaining between them. Germline lookup yields CDR1 MDHEN and CDR2 SYDVKM. CDR3 protein: CASKTGGADFPHHGYTF. Written as DNA, the CDR3 is TGTGCCAGCAAAACGGGTGGGGCAGATTTTCCTCACCATGGCTACACCTTC.

This rearrangement joins TRBV6-6 to TRBJ2-2, with 7 bases identical to TRBD1. CDR1 and CDR2 (germline): MNHNY, SVGAGI (reference sequence). V shed 3 bases and J 3 bases; nucleotides not matched to a gene: 4. The CDR3 totals 15 residues. The CDR3 loop reads CASSYSTGYTGELFF. The CDR3 DNA sequence: TGTGCCAGCAGTTATTCGACAGGGTACACCGGGGAGCTGTTTTTT.

V gene TRBV29-1 combines with J gene TRBJ2-1; 7 nucleotides agree with TRBD1. The CDR3 is made up of 12 amino acids. V lost 5 bases, J lost 8 bases, and 6 bases stayed unmatched. Germline CDR1 reads SQVTM; CDR2 reads ANQGSEA. The CDR3 DNA sequence: TGCAGCGTTAAACAGGGGTCGGATGAGCAGTTCTTC. As protein: CSVKQGSDEQFF.

This clone was seen a handful of times. V gene TRBV5-1 combines with J gene TRBJ2-7; TRBD1 matches at 9 bases. Germline V lookup: CDR1 SGHRS, CDR2 YFSETQ. V was clipped by 0 bases and J by 3 bases; unmatched bases: 1. The CDR3 has 14 amino acids. This CDR3 reads CASSLGQGGYEQYF. The CDR3 bases are TGCGCCAGCAGCTTGGGACAGGGGGGCTACGAGCAGTACTTC.

V usage is TRBV27 and J usage is TRBJ1-5; TRBD1 agrees at 10 bases. The CDR3 is 14 amino acids. J gave up 9 bases and V 5 bases, and 7 bases lay outside the gene matches. CDR1 and CDR2 (germline): MNHEY, SMNVEV (reference sequence). CDR3 DNA sequence: TGTGCCAGCAGTATAGCCGGGACAGGGGTGCCCCAGCATTTT. Amino acids: CASSIAGTGVPQHF.

The chain couples TRBV7-9 to TRBJ2-3; the D call may be TRBD1 or TRBD2 (5 bases each). Trimming removed 1 base from V and 4 bases from J, with 12 bases in between. The germline CDR1 and CDR2 sequences are SEHNR and FQNEAQ (reference sequence). There are 15 residues in the CDR3. DNA for the CDR3: TGTGCCAGCAGCTTAGGGGGTAGGGACGCAGATACGCAGTATTTT. Translation gives CASSLGGRDADTQYF.

The chain recombines TRBV7-2 with TRBJ2-5; D might be TRBD1 (6 bases). Trimming removed 3 bases at V and 7 bases at J, with 12 bases between. The CDR3 is made up of 13 amino acids. From germline, CDR1 is SGHTA and CDR2 FQGNSA. The CDR3 is CASSFPGEGTQYF. In DNA form, the CDR3 reads TGTGCCAGCAGCTTCCCAGGGGAAGGGACCCAGTACTTC.